This T cell receptor (beta chain) derives from a study of identifying expanded T cells in peripheral blood. Measured with immunoSEQ multiplex PCR; TCRdb has only the in-frame clones, and not every one. This table holds around 120,000 clones, roughly 91% found once. This CDR3 contains 18 residues. Germline loops: CDR1 LGHNA, CDR2 YNFKEQ. Trimming removed 5 bases from V and 2 bases from J; junction bases left unmatched: 14. The specimen was blood. The TCR originated in a person aged 18-69 years in good health. The rearrangement uses TRBV4-2 and TRBJ1-4, with 7 bases lining up with TRBD1. The CDR3 is CASSFRLPDRATNEKLFF. DNA of the CDR3: TGTGCCAGCAGCTTCCGATTACCAGACAGGGCTACTAATGAAAAACTGTTTTTT.